The rows below give T cell receptor beta chains drawn from one sample of a study of blood T cell repertoires in COVID-19. The protocol was immunoSEQ multiplex PCR, while the TCRdb copy is restricted to in-frame clones and leaves out a portion. The sample lists approximately 96,000 clones, approximately 90% seen once, with around 4% in the top ten. The specimen sequenced was peripheral blood. Receptors originate from a human donor with COVID-19, enrolled during active disease. The donor label of this sample is uncertain. Both conserved end residues are part of each CDR3. The D gene is left open where the match is weak. Rows give clone size only sometimes, using once, few, many, or a class for an expanded clone.

TRBD2	once	TRBV7-9	TRBJ2-7	TGTGCCAGCAGCCCCAGGGACTACCTATACGAGCAGTACTTC	CASSPRDYLYEQYF
TRBD1	.	TRBV6-5	TRBJ1-2	TGTGCCACCATCCTGTTGGCAGGGGGGCCCTATGGCTACACCTTC	CATILLAGGPYGYTF
.	.	TRBV30	TRBJ1-5	TGTGCCTGGAGCCGCAGGATAGGGGATCAGCCCCAGCATTTT	CAWSRRIGDQPQHF
.	.	TRBV10-1	TRBJ1-1	TGCGCCAGCAGTGAGTTTCCCCGCGGCACTGAAGCTTTCTTT	CASSEFPRGTEAFF
TRBD2	.	TRBV3-1/TRBV3-2	TRBJ2-1	TGTGCCAGCAGCCAAGGCCTAGCGGGGGGCCGGAATGAGCAGTTCTTC	CASSQGLAGGRNEQFF
TRBD1	.	TRBV6-6	TRBJ1-6	TGTGCCAGCAGCTGGACAGGGTTAGTGGATTCACCCCTCCACTTT	CASSWTGLVDSPLHF
TRBD1	.	TRBV9	TRBJ2-3	TGTGCCAGCAGCGCCCGGGACAGGGGGCCAGATACGCAGTATTTT	CASSARDRGPDTQYF
TRBD1	.	TRBV28	TRBJ1-2	TGTGCCAGCAGCTTGGGACAGGTGACCTATGGCTACACCTTC	CASSLGQVTYGYTF
.	.	TRBV6-5	TRBJ2-2	TGTGCCAGCAGTTACTCCGTCGGGGAGCTGTTTTTT	CASSYSVGELFF
.	.	TRBV2	TRBJ2-1	TGTGCCAGCAGGCGGGAACCAACAGGTGAGCAGTTCTTC	CASRREPTGEQFF
TRBD1	.	TRBV24-1	TRBJ1-5	TGTGCCACCAGTGAACAGGGGTATCAGCCCCAGCATTTT	CATSEQGYQPQHF
TRBD2	.	TRBV29-1	TRBJ2-5	TGCAGCGTTTCGACAGCGGGATATGAAGAGACCCAGTACTTC	CSVSTAGYEETQYF
.	once	TRBV10-2	TRBJ1-3	TGCGCCAGCAGTGAAGCCGGGGGGGAAGCCTCTGGAAACACCATATATTTT	CASSEAGGEASGNTIYF
.	.	TRBV19	TRBJ2-2	TGTGCCAGTATTAAGGGGAAGGGGGAGCTGTTTTTT	CASIKGKGELFF